These 32 T cell receptor beta chains originate from one sample sequenced in a study of blood T cells in healthy people across ages. Alongside a J-beta primer mix, a sample-barcoded 5' primer served in a second PCR lasting roughly 6 to 11 cycles. TCRdb re-analysed the 5' RACE reads in MiXCR, keeping a single row per CDR3 protein. The table includes roughly 1.5 million distinct CDR3 sequences, roughly 43% detected once. Input material: blood. These receptors all come from a woman under 30 in good health.

The rearrangement uses TRBV20-1 and TRBJ2-1; 9 positions agree with TRBD2. Losses at the gene ends were 6 bases for V and 9 bases for J; bases not matched to a gene: 12. CDR1 and CDR2 (germline): DFQATT, SNEGSKA (reference sequence). The CDR3 loop spans 14 amino acids. As DNA, the CDR3 is TGCAGTGCCGGACTAGCGAGCAAGATTGGTGAGCAGTTCTTC. Encoded protein: CSAGLASKIGEQFF.

This clonotype has only a few counts. V gene TRBV6-2 or TRBV6-3 combines with J gene TRBJ2-1; TRBD2 agrees at 16 bases. Trimming cost V 5 bases and J 7 bases; bases outside gene matches: 11. Germline assignment: CDR1 MNHEY and CDR2 SVGEGT. CDR3 length: 18 residues. The CDR3 region has the DNA TGTGCCAGCAGTAAGGGACTAGCGGGAGGGTGGGAAAAAAATGAGCAGTTCTTC. Translating it yields CASSKGLAGGWEKNEQFF.

This clonotype appeared a few times. This rearrangement joins TRBV20-1 to TRBJ2-1, with 7 bases lining up with TRBD2. The CDR3 has 15 residues. With V trimmed by 2 bases and J by 0 bases, 4 bases remained unmatched. Looked up from germline, CDR1 is DFQATT and CDR2 is SNEGSKA (reference sequence). The CDR3 bases are TGCAGTGCTAGATTCGGCGGGGGCTCCTACAATGAGCAGTTCTTC. This sequence encodes CSARFGGGSYNEQFF.

Comment on this clonotype: Mismatch with germline at one junction end may stem from a read error. V usage is TRBV4-1 and J usage is TRBJ2-1; D uncertain. The CDR3 sequence is 15 residues long. Germline V CDR1 and CDR2: MGHRA, YSYEKL. In nucleotides, the CDR3 is TGCGCCAGCAGCCAAGAAGTAGAGCCCTACAAGGAGCAGTTCTTC. Its protein product is CASSQEVEPYKEQFF.

The chain recombines TRBV7-2 with TRBJ2-3; D possibly corresponds to TRBD2 (5 bases). This CDR3 is built from 14 residues. The V end was cut by 1 base, the J end by 4 bases, with 9 bases between. Per the germline V gene, CDR1 is SGHTA and CDR2 is FQGNSA. The DNA for the CDR3 is TGTGCCAGCAGCTTAGTCAACGGGGCAGATACGCAGTATTTT. This encodes CASSLVNGADTQYF. The full variable domain, completed using reference TRBV7-2 and TRBJ2-3, is GAGVSQSPSNKVTEKGKDVELRCDPISGHTALYWYRQSLGQGLEFLIYFQGNSAPDKSGLPSDRFSAERTGGSVSTLTIQRTQQEDSAVYLCASSLVNGADTQYFGPGTRLTVL.

This clonotype was seen only a few times. Here the CDR3 reads CATSSGTSGNEYFYNEQFF. CDR3 in DNA: TGTGCCACCAGTTCCGGGACTAGCGGGAACGAGTACTTTTACAATGAGCAGTTCTTC. This chain connects TRBV24-1 to TRBJ2-1; TRBD2 agrees at 13 bases. Looked up from germline, CDR1 is KGHDR and CDR2 is SFDVKD. The V and J ends lost 6 bases and 4 bases, in that order; junction bases with no gene match: 14. The CDR3 runs 19 residues.

A few counts support this clonotype. The chain couples TRBV6-2 or TRBV6-3 to TRBJ2-1; unclear D gene. The germline V gene encodes CDR1 MNHEY and CDR2 SVGEGT. Trimming left V 4 bases short and J 6 bases short, with 10 bases between. This CDR3 comprises 13 residues. The CDR3 reads CASSLDERNEQFF. Written as DNA, the CDR3 is TGTGCCAGCAGTTTGGACGAGCGCAATGAGCAGTTCTTC.

This clonotype was found a few times. This rearrangement joins TRBV9 to TRBJ1-2, with a possible D match to TRBD1 (5 bases). The CDR3 loop spans 14 amino acids. The germline V and J ends were trimmed by 0 bases and 2 bases, with 8 bases remaining between them. Germline V gives CDR1 SGDLS, CDR2 YYNGEE. This CDR3 reads CASSVVRDNYGYTF. Here the CDR3 DNA reads TGTGCCAGCAGCGTAGTCCGGGACAACTATGGCTACACCTTC. Combining the CDR3 with reference TRBV9 and TRBJ1-2 gives the whole variable domain DSGVTQTPKHLITATGQRVTLRCSPRSGDLSVYWYQQSLDQGLQFLIQYYNGEERAKGNILERFSAQQFPDLHSELNLSSLELGDSALYFCASSVVRDNYGYTFGSGTRLTVV.

This chain connects TRBV6-5 to TRBJ2-7, with D unclear. This CDR3 contains 13 residues. Germline V CDR1 and CDR2: MNHEY, SVGAGI. V shed 0 bases and J shed 6 bases, with 9 bases lying between them. The CDR3 here is CASSYSTGFEQYF. The CDR3 DNA follows: TGTGCCAGCAGTTACTCGACTGGATTCGAGCAGTACTTC.

The gene calls are TRBV28 and TRBJ2-4; TRBD1 matches at 7 bases. In germline, CDR1 is MDHEN, CDR2 SYDVKM. Trimming took 2 bases from V and 13 from J; bases not matched to a gene: 14. There are 15 residues in the CDR3. The CDR3 sequence is CASSLGYQGESEQYF. In nucleotides, the CDR3 is TGTGCCAGCAGTTTAGGATACCAGGGGGAGAGTGAGCAGTACTTC.

This chain links TRBV29-1 with TRBJ1-2; TRBD1 is a possible D gene (5 bases). CDR1 SQVTM and CDR2 ANQGSEA come from the germline V gene. V lost 6 bases, J lost 4 bases, and 9 bases lay in between. This CDR3 has 11 amino acids. The CDR3 spells CSVAGAYGYTF. The CDR3, as DNA: TGCAGCGTGGCCGGGGCCTATGGCTACACCTTC.

Details on this clonotype: Relative to the germline gene, one junction end is altered; a read error may explain this. The chain combines TRBV7-9 with TRBJ2-5; TRBD2 agrees at 7 bases. This CDR3 is 17 amino acids long. Germline-derived CDR1 and CDR2 are SEHNR and FQNEAQ (reference sequence). CDR3 loop: CACSLAGFGSEEETQYF. CDR3 sequence (DNA): TGTGCCTGCAGCTTAGCGGGTTTCGGTTCAGAAGAAGAGACCCAGTACTTC.

The V call is TRBV7-9, the J call TRBJ2-5; D possibly corresponds to TRBD2 (5 bases). The CDR3 spans 14 residues. V was pared by 1 base and J by 3 bases, with 9 bases between. Germline-derived CDR1 and CDR2 are SEHNR and FQNEAQ (reference sequence). CDR3 coding DNA: TGTGCCAGCAGCTTAGTAGCGACAAAAGAGACCCAGTACTTC. Translated, it gives CASSLVATKETQYF. Full variable domain (rest looked up from reference TRBV7-9 and TRBJ2-5): DTGVSQNPRHKITKRGQNVTFRCDPISEHNRLYWYRQTLGQGPEFLTYFQNEAQLEKSRLLSDRFSAERPKGSFSTLEIQRTEQGDSAMYLCASSLVATKETQYFGPGTRLLVL.

This clonotype was seen a few times. This chain links TRBV29-1 with TRBJ1-2; 12 bases agree with TRBD1. Germline lookup yields CDR1 SQVTM and CDR2 ANQGSEA. The CDR3 is 14 residues long. V dropped 6 bases and J dropped 11; count of bases not matched to a gene: 13. This CDR3 reads CSVRTPGQGARYTF. In DNA form, the CDR3 reads TGCAGCGTCCGGACCCCGGGACAGGGGGCGAGATACACCTTC.

Note on this clonotype: At one of its ends the junction is not consistent with the germline gene, which may arise from a read error. The CDR3 is CASSLDGIPEGCTF. In DNA, the CDR3 is TGCGCCAGCAGCCTAGACGGGATCCCGGAAGGCTGCACCTTC. This chain connects TRBV5-1 to TRBJ1-2; D is uncertain. Per germline, CDR1 SGHRS and CDR2 YFSETQ. The CDR3 is 14 residues long.

The chain carries TRBV6-2 or TRBV6-3 and TRBJ2-7; D not certain. CDR3 length: 17 residues. The germline V and J ends were trimmed by 5 bases and 2 bases, with 22 bases remaining between them. CDR1 and CDR2 from the germline V gene are MNHEY and SVGEGT. CDR3 DNA: TGTGCCAGCAGTCACTTAAGGACGGCTTGGGGAACCTACGAGCAGTACTTC. Encoded protein: CASSHLRTAWGTYEQYF.

The V call is TRBV15, the J call TRBJ2-7, with 9 nucleotides matching TRBD1. Germline V gives CDR1 LNHNV, CDR2 YYDKDF (reference sequence). V trimming: 3 bases; J trimming: 2 bases; junction bases outside the gene matches: 2. The CDR3 extends over 14 amino acids. The DNA for the CDR3 is TGTGCCACCAGCAGGGACAGGGGAGCCTACGAGCAGTACTTC. It specifies CATSRDRGAYEQYF.

This clonotype has a handful of counts. The gene calls are TRBV12-3 or TRBV12-4 and TRBJ1-5; D unresolved. This CDR3 spans 15 amino acids. V lost 6 bases, J lost 0 bases, and 12 bases lay in between. The CDR3 loop is CASSTGVYSNQPQHF. The CDR3, as DNA: TGTGCCAGCAGCACCGGAGTTTATAGCAATCAGCCCCAGCATTTT.

The chain carries TRBV4-1 and TRBJ2-3; 7 nucleotides align to TRBD1. This CDR3 is 15 amino acids long. V gave up 0 bases and J gave up 4 bases; unmatched junction bases: 4. Germline assignment: CDR1 MGHRA and CDR2 YSYEKL. The CDR3 DNA is TGCGCCAGCAGCCAAGATATGCAGGGGGCAGATACGCAGTATTTT. Its translation is CASSQDMQGADTQYF.

The chain recombines TRBV30 with TRBJ1-1, with D unresolved. The germline V gene encodes CDR1 GTSNPN and CDR2 SVGIG (reference sequence). V lost 4 bases and J 10 bases, leaving 19 bases between the germline ends. The CDR3 length is 13 residues. In DNA, the CDR3 is TGTGCCTGGAAAAGAGGATCCTTCGGGGTAGCTTTCTTT. It yields the protein CAWKRGSFGVAFF.

The chain combines TRBV4-3 with TRBJ2-7, with 10 nucleotides matching TRBD2. Germline CDR1 LGHNA, CDR2 YSLEER. The CDR3 contains 17 residues. The trim removed 4 bases at V and 7 bases at J, leaving 16 bases unmatched. The CDR3 DNA follows: TGCGCCAGCAGCCCCCGGGTTCGTCTAGCGGGAGTTGGTGAGCAGTACTTC. It yields the protein CASSPRVRLAGVGEQYF.

This chain joins TRBV20-1 and TRBJ2-4; unclear D gene. The DNA end is more similar to TRBJ2-7, so the J call may be wrong. Germline V CDR1 and CDR2: DFQATT, SNEGSKA (reference sequence). There are 12 residues in the CDR3. The CDR3 DNA is TGCAGTGCTACCTTTGGAACCTACGAGCAGTACTTC. Translating gives CSATFGTYEQYF.

This clonotype was counted only a few times. The chain is built from TRBV6-1 and TRBJ2-7, with a weak D call TRBD2 (6 bases). CDR1 is MNHNS and CDR2 is SASEGT in the germline V gene. The CDR3 runs 16 residues. Deletions cut 4 bases from V and 0 bases from J, with 16 bases between. CDR3 sequence (DNA): TGTGCCAGCAGTGTCAGGGCTAGCGTTAACTCCTACGAGCAGTACTTC. Translated: CASSVRASVNSYEQYF.

This clonotype has a handful of counts. The CDR3 DNA is TGCGCCAGCAGCCAATCGGCAGGATTAGGTTCTGGCTACACCTTC. Translation gives CASSQSAGLGSGYTF. V and J are TRBV4-3 and TRBJ1-2; D is unresolved. Germline values: CDR1 LGHNA, CDR2 YSLEER. This CDR3 spans 15 amino acids. Trimming took off 2 bases at V and 7 bases at J, with 17 bases between the two ends.

V is TRBV20-1 and J is TRBJ2-3, with D tentatively TRBD1 (6 bases). Trimming stripped 5 bases from V and 3 bases from J, with 18 bases between. CDR1 DFQATT and CDR2 SNEGSKA come from the germline V gene (reference sequence). The length of the CDR3 is 15 residues. This CDR3 is CSAPIGGKGTDTQYF. The CDR3 DNA is TGCAGTGCTCCAATAGGGGGAAAGGGGACAGATACGCAGTATTTT.

The J gene is TRBJ2-5, the V gene TRBV20-1, with 7 bases aligning to TRBD1. The CDR3 has 15 residues. Germline trimming cut 4 bases from V and 11 bases from J; bases unmatched to any gene: 19. Germline values: CDR1 DFQATT, CDR2 SNEGSKA (reference sequence). For the CDR3, the DNA is TGCAGTGCTATTGGAACCGGGACAGCCCTAAATGAGCAGTACTTC. It yields the protein CSAIGTGTALNEQYF.

The chain recombines TRBV9 with TRBJ1-2; D is unclear. Germline V gene lookup returns CDR1 SGDLS and CDR2 YYNGEE. This CDR3 has 14 residues. Trimming cost V 0 bases and J 6 bases, with 12 bases left between them. CDR3 protein: CASSVVGGFHGYTF. In DNA, the CDR3 is TGTGCCAGCAGCGTAGTGGGTGGGTTCCATGGCTACACCTTC.

The sample holds a few counts of this clonotype. The V and J genes are TRBV12-3 or TRBV12-4 and TRBJ2-3; 8 bases map to TRBD1. CDR3 length: 15 amino acids. Trimming cost V 6 bases and J 3 bases; bases outside gene matches: 8. The CDR3: CASSPPRQGTDTQYF. The CDR3 bases are TGTGCCAGCAGCCCTCCGAGACAGGGGACAGATACGCAGTATTTT.

The chain uses TRBV20-1 and TRBJ1-1; D not resolved. CDR1 and CDR2 (germline): DFQATT, SNEGSKA (reference sequence). This CDR3 is 12 amino acids long. The V end was cut by 5 bases, the J end by 7 bases, with 14 bases between. Here the CDR3 reads CSASQRPDEAFF. In DNA form, the CDR3 reads TGCAGTGCTTCACAACGGCCGGATGAAGCTTTCTTT.

This CDR3 is CASPKGLARNEQYF. CDR3 DNA sequence: TGTGCCAGCCCTAAGGGGCTAGCGCGGAATGAGCAGTACTTC. The chain carries TRBV21-1 and TRBJ2-5; TRBD2 is the table's D call, not checked against the DNA. TRBV21-1 is assigned pseudogene status. The CDR3 spans 14 residues.

With respect to this clonotype: One end of the junction is discordant with germline, which a read error may explain. This sequence joins TRBV20-1 and TRBJ1-2, with 8 bases matching TRBD1. Per germline, CDR1 DFQATT and CDR2 SNEGSKA (reference sequence). The CDR3 consists of 12 residues. CDR3 DNA sequence: TGCAGTGCTAGGGGACAGGACTATGACTACACCTTC. It codes for CSARGQDYDYTF.

In its sample, this clonotype was seen a few times. The rearrangement links TRBV12-3 or TRBV12-4 to TRBJ1-2, with D uncertain. This CDR3 has 14 residues. V was pared by 3 bases and J by 8 bases, with 16 bases between. DNA of the CDR3: TGTGCCAGCAGTTTTTGGGGAGGGAATAGGGGCTACACCTTC. Protein: CASSFWGGNRGYTF.